These 6 T cell receptor beta chains originate from one sample sequenced in a study of blood T cell repertoires in COVID-19. Method: immunoSEQ multiplex PCR; TCRdb's copy keeps in-frame clones and lacks some. The repertoire holds under 200,000 clones, with 83% as singletons. Sample: peripheral blood. All receptors derive from a human donor in a cohort sampled during active COVID-19.

The sample holds a few counts of this clone. DNA of the CDR3: TGTGCCAGCAGGGAGCTAGCGGGCACAGATACGCAGTATTTT. Translated, it gives CASRELAGTDTQYF. The chain uses TRBV27 and TRBJ2-3, with TRBD2 matching over 7 bases. The CDR3 is made up of 14 amino acids. Losses at the gene ends were 6 bases for V and 1 base for J; bases not matched to a gene: 4. Per the germline V gene, CDR1 is MNHEY and CDR2 is SMNVEV (reference sequence).

This clone was recorded only once. This chain uses TRBV14 with TRBJ2-7; 7 bases match TRBD1. Looked up from germline, CDR1 is SGHDN and CDR2 is FVKESK. CDR3 length equals 13 residues. V was pared by 4 bases and J by 6 bases, with 6 bases of the junction left unmatched. The CDR3 region is CASSPTQGTEQYF. The CDR3 DNA reads as TGTGCCAGCAGCCCTACACAGGGGACCGAGCAGTACTTC. Based on the CDR3 plus reference TRBV14 and TRBJ2-7, the full variable domain is EAGVTQFPSHSVIEKGQTVTLRCDPISGHDNLYWYRRVMGKEIKFLLHFVKESKQDESGMPNNRFLAERTGGTYSTLKVQPAELEDSGVYFCASSPTQGTEQYFGPGTRLTVT.

The chain carries TRBV7-2 and TRBJ1-4; D is possibly TRBD1 (5 bases). Looked up from germline, CDR1 is SGHTA and CDR2 is FQGNSA. The V and J ends lost 5 bases and 6 bases respectively, with 16 bases between them. This CDR3 is built from 15 residues. CDR3 bases: TGTGCCAGCAGCCCACTCCGGGTAGGGGATGAAAAACTGTTTTTT. Its protein product is CASSPLRVGDEKLFF.

The gene calls are TRBV19 and TRBJ1-5; perhaps TRBD1 as D (6 bases). CDR1 is LNHDA and CDR2 is SQIVND in the germline V gene (reference sequence). The CDR3 covers 16 residues. With 7 bases removed from V and 2 bases from J, the gap between germline ends came to 18 bases. The CDR3 loop reads CASKYGGGTGNQPQHF. DNA for the CDR3: TGTGCCAGTAAATACGGGGGGGGCACGGGCAATCAGCCCCAGCATTTT.

This chain connects TRBV29-1 to TRBJ2-3, with D possibly TRBD2 on 7 matching bases. CDR3 length equals 15 residues. Germline V gives CDR1 SQVTM, CDR2 ANQGSEA. V was pared by 4 bases and J by 0 bases, with 14 bases between. CDR3 protein: CSVVGGPTSTDTQYF. The CDR3 DNA sequence: TGCAGCGTTGTGGGGGGGCCGACTAGCACAGATACGCAGTATTTT.

This chain joins TRBV18 and TRBJ2-3, with D perhaps TRBD2 (5 bases). The V gene lost 2 bases and the J gene lost 4 bases, with 10 bases spanning the gap. The CDR3 is made up of 14 amino acids. CDR1 and CDR2 (germline): KGHSH, LQKENI. The CDR3 here is CASSPTGIPDTQYF. In nucleotides, the CDR3 is TGTGCCAGCTCACCAACGGGGATCCCAGATACGCAGTATTTT. The full variable domain, in which reference TRBV18 and TRBJ2-3 provide the parts outside the CDR3, is NAGVMQNPRHLVRRRGQEARLRCSPMKGHSHVYWYRQLPEEGLKFMVYLQKENIIDESGMPKERFSAEFPKEGPSILRIQQVVRGDSAAYFCASSPTGIPDTQYFGPGTRLTVL.